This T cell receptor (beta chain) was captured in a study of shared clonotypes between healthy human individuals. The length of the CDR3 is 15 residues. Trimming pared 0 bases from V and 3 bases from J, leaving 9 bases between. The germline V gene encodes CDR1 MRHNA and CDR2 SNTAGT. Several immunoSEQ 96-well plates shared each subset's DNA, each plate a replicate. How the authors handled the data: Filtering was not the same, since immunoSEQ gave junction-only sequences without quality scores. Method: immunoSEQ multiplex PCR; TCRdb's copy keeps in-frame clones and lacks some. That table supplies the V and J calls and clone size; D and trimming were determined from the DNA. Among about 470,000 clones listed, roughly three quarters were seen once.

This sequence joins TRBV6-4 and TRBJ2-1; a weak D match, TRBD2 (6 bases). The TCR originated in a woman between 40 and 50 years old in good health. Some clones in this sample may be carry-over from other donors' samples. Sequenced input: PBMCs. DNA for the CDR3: TGTGCCAGCAGTGACTCCGGGGGAGACTACAATGAGCAGTTCTTC. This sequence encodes CASSDSGGDYNEQFF.